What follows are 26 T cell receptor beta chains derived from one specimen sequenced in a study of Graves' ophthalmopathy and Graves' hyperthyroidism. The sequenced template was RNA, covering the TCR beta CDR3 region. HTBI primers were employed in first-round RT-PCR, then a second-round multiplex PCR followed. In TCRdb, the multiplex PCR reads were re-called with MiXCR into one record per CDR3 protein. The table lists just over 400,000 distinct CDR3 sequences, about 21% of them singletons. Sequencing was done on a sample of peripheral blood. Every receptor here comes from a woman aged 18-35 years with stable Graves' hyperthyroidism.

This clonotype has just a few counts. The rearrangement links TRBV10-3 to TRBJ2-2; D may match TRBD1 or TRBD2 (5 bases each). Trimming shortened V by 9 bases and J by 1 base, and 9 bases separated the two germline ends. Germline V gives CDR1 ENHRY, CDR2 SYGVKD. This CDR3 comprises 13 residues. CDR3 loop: CAMGRGNTGELFF. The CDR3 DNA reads TGTGCCATGGGACGGGGGAACACCGGGGAGCTGTTTTTT.

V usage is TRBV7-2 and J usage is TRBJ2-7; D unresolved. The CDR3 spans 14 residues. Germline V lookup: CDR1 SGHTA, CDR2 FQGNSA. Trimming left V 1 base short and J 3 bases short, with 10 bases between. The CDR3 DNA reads TGTGCCAGCAGCTTAGGCAGGTCCAACTACGAGCAGTACTTC. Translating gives CASSLGRSNYEQYF.

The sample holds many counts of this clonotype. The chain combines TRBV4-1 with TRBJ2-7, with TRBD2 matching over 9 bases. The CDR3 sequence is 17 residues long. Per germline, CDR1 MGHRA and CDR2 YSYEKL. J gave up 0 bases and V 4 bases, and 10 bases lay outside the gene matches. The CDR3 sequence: CASSRRGGLALSYEQYF. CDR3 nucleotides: TGCGCCAGCAGCCGAAGAGGGGGACTAGCCCTCTCCTACGAGCAGTACTTC.

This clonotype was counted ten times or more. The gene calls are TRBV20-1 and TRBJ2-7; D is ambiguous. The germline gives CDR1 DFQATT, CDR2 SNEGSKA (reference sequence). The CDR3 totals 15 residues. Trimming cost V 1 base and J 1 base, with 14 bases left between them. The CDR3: CSARVLADGSYEQYF. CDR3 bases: TGCAGTGCTAGAGTTCTCGCAGACGGTTCCTACGAGCAGTACTTC.

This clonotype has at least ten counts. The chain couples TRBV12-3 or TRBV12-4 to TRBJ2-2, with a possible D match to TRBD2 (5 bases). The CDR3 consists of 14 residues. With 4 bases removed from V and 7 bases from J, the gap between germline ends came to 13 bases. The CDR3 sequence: CASSSREKGGELFF. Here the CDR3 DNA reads TGTGCCAGCAGTTCGAGGGAAAAAGGCGGGGAGCTGTTTTTT.

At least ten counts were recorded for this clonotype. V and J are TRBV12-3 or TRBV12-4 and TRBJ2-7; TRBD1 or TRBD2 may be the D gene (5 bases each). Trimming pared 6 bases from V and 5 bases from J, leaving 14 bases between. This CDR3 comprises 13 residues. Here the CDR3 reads CASRRGRTHEQYF. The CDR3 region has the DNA TGTGCCAGCAGACGGGGCAGGACTCACGAGCAGTACTTC.

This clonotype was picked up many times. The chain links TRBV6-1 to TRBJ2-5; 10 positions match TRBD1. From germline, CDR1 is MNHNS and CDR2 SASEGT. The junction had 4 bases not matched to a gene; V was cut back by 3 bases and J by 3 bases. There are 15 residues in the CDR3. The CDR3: CASSDPGTGEETQYF. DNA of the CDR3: TGTGCCAGCAGTGACCCCGGGACAGGGGAAGAGACCCAGTACTTC.

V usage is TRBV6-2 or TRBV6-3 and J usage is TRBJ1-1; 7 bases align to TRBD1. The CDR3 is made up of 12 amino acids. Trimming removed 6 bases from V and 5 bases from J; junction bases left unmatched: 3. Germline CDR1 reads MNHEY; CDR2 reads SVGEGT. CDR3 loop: CASRDRKTEAFF. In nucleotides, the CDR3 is TGTGCCAGCAGGGACAGGAAAACTGAAGCTTTCTTT.

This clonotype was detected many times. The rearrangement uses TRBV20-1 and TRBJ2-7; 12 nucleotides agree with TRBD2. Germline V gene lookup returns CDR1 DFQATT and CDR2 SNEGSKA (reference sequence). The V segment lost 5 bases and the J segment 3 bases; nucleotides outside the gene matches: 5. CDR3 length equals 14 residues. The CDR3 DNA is TGCAGTGCTGTTAGGACTAGCGGGATCTACGAGCAGTACTTC. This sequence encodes CSAVRTSGIYEQYF.

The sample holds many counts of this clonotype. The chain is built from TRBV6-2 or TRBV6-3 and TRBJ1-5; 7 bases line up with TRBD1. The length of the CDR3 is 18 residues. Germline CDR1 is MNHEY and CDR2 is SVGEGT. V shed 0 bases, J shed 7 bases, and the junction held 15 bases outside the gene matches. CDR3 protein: CASSYSKQQGRGDQPQHF. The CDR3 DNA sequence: TGTGCCAGCAGTTACTCTAAACAACAGGGGAGAGGAGACCAGCCCCAGCATTTT.

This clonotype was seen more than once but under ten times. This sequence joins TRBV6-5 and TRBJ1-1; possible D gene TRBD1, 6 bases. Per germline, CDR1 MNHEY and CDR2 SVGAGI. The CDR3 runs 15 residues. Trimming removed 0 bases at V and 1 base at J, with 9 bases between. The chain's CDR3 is CASSYSRGANTEAFF. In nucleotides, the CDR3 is TGTGCCAGCAGTTACTCGCGGGGGGCGAACACTGAAGCTTTCTTT.

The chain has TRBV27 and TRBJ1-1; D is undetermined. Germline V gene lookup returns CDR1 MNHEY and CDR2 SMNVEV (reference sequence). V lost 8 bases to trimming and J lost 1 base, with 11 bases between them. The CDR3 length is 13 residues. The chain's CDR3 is CASPKGRNTEAFF. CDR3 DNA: TGTGCCAGCCCGAAAGGTCGGAACACTGAAGCTTTCTTT.

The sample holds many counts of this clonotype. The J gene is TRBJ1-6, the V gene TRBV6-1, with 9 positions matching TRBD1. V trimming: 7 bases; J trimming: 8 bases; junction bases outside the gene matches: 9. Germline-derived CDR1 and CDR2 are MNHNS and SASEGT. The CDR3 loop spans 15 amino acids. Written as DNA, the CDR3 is TGTGCCAGCATCCTACGGACAGGGGATCATTCACCCCTCCACTTT. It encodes CASILRTGDHSPLHF.

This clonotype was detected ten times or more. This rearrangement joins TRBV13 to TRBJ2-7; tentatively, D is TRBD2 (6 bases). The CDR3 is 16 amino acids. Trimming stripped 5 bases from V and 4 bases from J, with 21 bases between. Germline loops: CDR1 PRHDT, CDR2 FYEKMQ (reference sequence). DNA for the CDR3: TGTGCCAGCAGCATACCATCCGGGACTGGCGAATACGAGCAGTACTTC. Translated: CASSIPSGTGEYEQYF. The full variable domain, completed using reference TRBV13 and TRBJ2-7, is AAGVIQSPRHLIKEKRETATLKCYPIPRHDTVYWYQQGPGQDPQFLISFYEKMQSDKGSIPDRFSAQQFSDYHSELNMSSLELGDSALYFCASSIPSGTGEYEQYFGPGTRLTVT.

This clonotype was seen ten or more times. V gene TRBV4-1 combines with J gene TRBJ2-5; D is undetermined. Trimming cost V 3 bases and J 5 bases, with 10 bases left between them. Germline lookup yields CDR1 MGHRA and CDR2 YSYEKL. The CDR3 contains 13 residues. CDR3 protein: CASSQWVGETQYF. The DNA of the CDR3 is TGCGCCAGCAGCCAGTGGGTAGGGGAGACCCAGTACTTC.

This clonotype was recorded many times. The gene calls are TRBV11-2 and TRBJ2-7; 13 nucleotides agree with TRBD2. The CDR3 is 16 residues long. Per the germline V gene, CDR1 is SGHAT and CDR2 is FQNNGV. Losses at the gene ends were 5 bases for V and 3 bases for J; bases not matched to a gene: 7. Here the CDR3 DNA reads TGTGCCAGCAGCCCAGGGACTAGCGGGGTATTCTACGAGCAGTACTTC. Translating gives CASSPGTSGVFYEQYF.

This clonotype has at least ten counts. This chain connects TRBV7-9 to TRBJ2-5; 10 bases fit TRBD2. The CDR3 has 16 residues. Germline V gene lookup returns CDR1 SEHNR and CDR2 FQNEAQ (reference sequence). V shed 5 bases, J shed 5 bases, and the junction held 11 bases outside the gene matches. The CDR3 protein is CASSKSGRAYFETQYF. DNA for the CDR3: TGTGCCAGCAGCAAGAGCGGGAGGGCCTATTTTGAGACCCAGTACTTC.

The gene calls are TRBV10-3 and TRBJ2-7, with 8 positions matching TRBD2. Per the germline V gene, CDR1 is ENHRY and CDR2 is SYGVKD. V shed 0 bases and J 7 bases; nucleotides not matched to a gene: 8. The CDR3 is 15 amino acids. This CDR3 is CAISESGGSGREQYF. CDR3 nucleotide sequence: TGTGCCATCAGTGAGTCGGGCGGGAGCGGGAGAGAGCAGTACTTC.

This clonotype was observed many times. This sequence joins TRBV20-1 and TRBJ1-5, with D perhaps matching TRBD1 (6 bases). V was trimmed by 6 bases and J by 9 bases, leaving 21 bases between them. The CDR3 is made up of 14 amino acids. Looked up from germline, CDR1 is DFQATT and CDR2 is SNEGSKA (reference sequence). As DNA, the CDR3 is TGCAGTGCCATGCTCGACAGGCACTCGTCGCCCCAGCATTTT. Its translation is CSAMLDRHSSPQHF.

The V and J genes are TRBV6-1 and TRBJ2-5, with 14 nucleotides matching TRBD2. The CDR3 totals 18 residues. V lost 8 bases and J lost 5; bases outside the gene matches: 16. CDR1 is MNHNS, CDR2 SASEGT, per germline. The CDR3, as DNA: TGTGCCAGCGGGACTAGCGGGAGATTGAGGTTGAGGTTGGAGACCCAGTACTTC. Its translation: CASGTSGRLRLRLETQYF.

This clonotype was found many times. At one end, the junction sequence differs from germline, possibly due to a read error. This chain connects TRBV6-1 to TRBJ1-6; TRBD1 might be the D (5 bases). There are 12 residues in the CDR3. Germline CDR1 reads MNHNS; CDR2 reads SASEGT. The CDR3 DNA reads TGTGCCAGCGGGACCTATGATTCACCCCTCCACTTT. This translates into CASGTYDSPLHF.

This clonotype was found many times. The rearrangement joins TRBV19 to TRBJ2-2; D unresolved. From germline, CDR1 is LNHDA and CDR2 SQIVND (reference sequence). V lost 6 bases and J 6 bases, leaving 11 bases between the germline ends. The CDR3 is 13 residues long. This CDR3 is CASSIHGSGELFF. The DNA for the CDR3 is TGTGCCAGTAGCATTCATGGGTCCGGGGAGCTGTTTTTT. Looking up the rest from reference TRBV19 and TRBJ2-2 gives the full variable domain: DGGITQSPKYLFRKEGQNVTLSCEQNLNHDAMYWYRQDPGQGLRLIYYSQIVNDFQKGDIAEGYSVSREKKESFPLTVTSAQKNPTAFYLCASSIHGSGELFFGEGSRLTVL.

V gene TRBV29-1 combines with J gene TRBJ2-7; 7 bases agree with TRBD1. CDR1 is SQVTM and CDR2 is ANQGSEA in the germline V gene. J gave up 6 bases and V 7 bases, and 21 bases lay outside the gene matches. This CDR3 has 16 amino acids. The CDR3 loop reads CSAPVPRQGVFSEQYF. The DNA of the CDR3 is TGCAGCGCTCCCGTCCCAAGACAGGGTGTCTTTTCCGAGCAGTACTTC.

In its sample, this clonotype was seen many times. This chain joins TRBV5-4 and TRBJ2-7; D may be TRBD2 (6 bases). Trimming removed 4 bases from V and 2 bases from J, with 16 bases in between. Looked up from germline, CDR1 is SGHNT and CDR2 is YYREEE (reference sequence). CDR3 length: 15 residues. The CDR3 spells CASSLGTPKPYEQYF. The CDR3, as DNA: TGTGCCAGCAGCCTTGGGACTCCGAAACCCTACGAGCAGTACTTC.

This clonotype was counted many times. CDR3: CASRLNSDNQPQHF. The CDR3 nucleotides are TGTGCCAGTAGGCTCAACAGTGATAATCAGCCCCAGCATTTT. The J gene is TRBJ1-5, the V gene TRBV19; D remains unclear. The CDR3 runs to 14 residues. Germline CDR1 is LNHDA and CDR2 is SQIVND (reference sequence). Trimming pared 6 bases from V and 4 bases from J, leaving 13 bases between. The full variable domain, with the rest looked up from reference TRBV19 and TRBJ1-5, is DGGITQSPKYLFRKEGQNVTLSCEQNLNHDAMYWYRQDPGQGLRLIYYSQIVNDFQKGDIAEGYSVSREKKESFPLTVTSAQKNPTAFYLCASRLNSDNQPQHFGDGTRLSIL.

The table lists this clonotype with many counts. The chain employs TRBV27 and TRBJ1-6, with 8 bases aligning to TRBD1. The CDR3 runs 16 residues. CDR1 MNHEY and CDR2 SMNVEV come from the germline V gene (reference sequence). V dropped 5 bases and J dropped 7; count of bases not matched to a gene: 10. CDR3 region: CASSTPYRGRNSPLHF. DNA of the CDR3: TGTGCCAGCAGTACACCCTACAGGGGGAGGAATTCACCCCTCCACTTT.